This TCR beta chain originates from a study of control samples from healthy donors and cancer patients. The V gene lost 2 bases and the J gene lost 2 bases, with 6 bases spanning the gap. Germline CDR1 reads KGHDR; CDR2 reads SFDVKD. This CDR3 is built from 15 residues. Measured with immunoSEQ multiplex PCR; TCRdb has only the in-frame clones, and not every one. The sample comprises 95,000 to 150,000 clones, about 88% of which are singletons, and around 1.8% rests with the top ten. Sequenced: blood. J is TRBJ2-6 and V is TRBV24-1; D gene ambiguous. The TCR originated in a man aged 18 to 30 in good health. The CDR3 loop is CATSDSRTGANVLTF. The CDR3 nucleotides are TGTGCCACCAGTGATTCGAGAACTGGGGCCAACGTCCTGACTTTC.